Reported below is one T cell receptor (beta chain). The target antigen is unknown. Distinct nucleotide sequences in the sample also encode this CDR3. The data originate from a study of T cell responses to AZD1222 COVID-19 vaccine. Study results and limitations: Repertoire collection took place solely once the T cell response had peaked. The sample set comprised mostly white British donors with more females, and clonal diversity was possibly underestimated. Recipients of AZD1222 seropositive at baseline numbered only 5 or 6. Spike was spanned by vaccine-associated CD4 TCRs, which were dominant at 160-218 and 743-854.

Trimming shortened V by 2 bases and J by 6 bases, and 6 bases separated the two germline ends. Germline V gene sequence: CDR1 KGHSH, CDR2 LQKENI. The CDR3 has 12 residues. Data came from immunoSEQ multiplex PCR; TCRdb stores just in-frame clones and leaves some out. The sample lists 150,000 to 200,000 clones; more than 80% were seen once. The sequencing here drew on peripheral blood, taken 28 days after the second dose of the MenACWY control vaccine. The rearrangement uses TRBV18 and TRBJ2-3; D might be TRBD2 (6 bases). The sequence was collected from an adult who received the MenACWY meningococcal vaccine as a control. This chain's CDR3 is CASSPSGDTQYF. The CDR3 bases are TGTGCCAGCTCACCAAGCGGGGATACGCAGTATTTT.